What follows describes a single T cell receptor (beta chain). The V segment lost 5 bases and the J segment 5 bases; nucleotides outside the gene matches: 4. The CDR3 runs to 16 residues. The germline CDR1 and CDR2 sequences are SGHTA and FQGTGA. The source of the sample is a study of blood T cell repertoires in COVID-19. Study information: Samples came from the United States, Italy and Spain, spanning acute and convalescent COVID-19. T cells, B-cell-depleted T cells, or PBMCs provided the cDNA or gDNA that served as material.

Repertoires were generated with immunoSEQ multiplex PCR, while TCRdb's copy carries only in-frame clones and drops some. In the table there are about 260,000 clones, more than 85% of which are singletons. The material sequenced was peripheral blood. The receptor was isolated from a woman in her sixties with COVID-19, enrolled during active disease. The V and J genes are TRBV7-3 and TRBJ2-2, with TRBD2 matching 14 bases. CDR3 sequence (DNA): TGTGCCAGCAGCCCCGGGACTAGCGGGAGAACCGGGGAGCTGTTTTTT. This gives the protein CASSPGTSGRTGELFF.